This section outlines one T cell receptor (beta chain) sequence together with its context. The sample comes from a study of blood T cell repertoires in COVID-19. Study context: Some COVID-19 samples were acute and others convalescent; all came from the United States, Italy and Spain. T cells, B-cell-depleted T cells, or PBMCs supplied cDNA or gDNA.

Methods used by the authors: Estimated nucleated cell counts came from reference gene primer amplification. Measured with immunoSEQ multiplex PCR; TCRdb has only the in-frame clones, and not every one. V and J calls and clone size are those listed in that table; D and trimming were worked out from the DNA. The sample has 200,000 to 250,000 clones; about 88% are singletons. Trimming left V 3 bases short and J 7 bases short, with 20 bases between. The CDR3 runs 17 residues. Germline loops: CDR1 SGDLS, CDR2 YYNGEE. The sample taken for sequencing was peripheral blood. The receptor's source is a man between 35 and 55 years old with acute or convalescent COVID-19. This chain joins TRBV9 and TRBJ1-6; tentatively, D is TRBD1 (6 bases). Written as DNA, the CDR3 is TGTGCCAGCAGCGAGAGACAGGTTCCCCTTAACAATTCACCCCTCCACTTT. This sequence encodes CASSERQVPLNNSPLHF.